Below, 6 T cell receptor beta chains from the same sample are listed, as sequenced in a study of cytomegalovirus exposure and HLA in healthy donors. Both 60 Vbeta primers and 13 Jbeta primers went into the PCR. The repertoire was sequenced with immunoSEQ multiplex PCR; TCRdb's copy has only in-frame clones and lacks some. The sample lists roughly 160,000 clones, 85% occurring once. The sequencing sample was made of PBMCs. These receptors originate from a boy between 2 and 10 years old in good health and CMV-seronegative.

The chain recombines TRBV11-2 with TRBJ1-2, with 7 bases matching TRBD1. The CDR3 is 14 amino acids. Germline lookup yields CDR1 SGHAT and CDR2 FQNNGV. The junction had 10 bases not matched to a gene; V was cut back by 5 bases and J by 7 bases. Here the CDR3 reads CASSPGTALPGYTF. DNA for the CDR3: TGTGCCAGCAGCCCCGGGACAGCCCTCCCTGGCTACACCTTC.

The chain combines TRBV11-2 with TRBJ1-1; D is unresolved. CDR1 SGHAT and CDR2 FQNNGV come from the germline V gene. The CDR3 is 14 amino acids. Trimming stripped 0 bases from V and 4 bases from J, with 9 bases between. DNA for the CDR3: TGTGCCAGCAGCTTAGACAGGTTGGGCACTGAAGCTTTCTTT. Protein product: CASSLDRLGTEAFF. Full variable domain (rest looked up from reference TRBV11-2 and TRBJ1-1): EAGVAQSPRYKIIEKRQSVAFWCNPISGHATLYWYQQILGQGPKLLIQFQNNGVVDDSQLPKDRFSAERLKGVDSTLKIQPAKLEDSAVYLCASSLDRLGTEAFFGQGTRLTVV.

This chain joins TRBV28 and TRBJ2-5, with TRBD2 matching over 11 bases. Germline values: CDR1 MDHEN, CDR2 SYDVKM. J was trimmed by 3 bases and V by 3 bases; bases with no gene match: 6. The CDR3 consists of 16 residues. The CDR3 region has the DNA TGTGCCAGCAGTTTTGGCCTAGCGGGGGGCAAAGAGACCCAGTACTTC. This encodes CASSFGLAGGKETQYF. Together with reference TRBV28 and TRBJ2-5, the CDR3 gives the full variable domain: DVKVTQSSRYLVKRTGEKVFLECVQDMDHENMFWYRQDPGLGLRLIYFSYDVKMKEKGDIPEGYSVSREKKERFSLILESASTNQTSMYLCASSFGLAGGKETQYFGPGTRLLVL.

This clone showed up just once. V usage is TRBV7-6 and J usage is TRBJ2-1; the match to TRBD2 covers 11 bases. Germline V CDR1 and CDR2: SGHVS, FNYEAQ. The CDR3 spans 20 residues. V dropped 2 bases and J dropped 1; count of bases not matched to a gene: 13. CDR3 region: CASSLFSGLAVNRSYNEQFF. The CDR3 bases are TGTGCCAGCAGCTTATTTTCGGGACTAGCGGTTAATAGGTCCTACAATGAGCAGTTCTTC.

J is TRBJ2-3 and V is TRBV27, with D uncertain. Trimming pared 6 bases from V and 2 bases from J, leaving 9 bases between. CDR1 and CDR2 from the germline V gene are MNHEY and SMNVEV (reference sequence). The CDR3 loop spans 13 amino acids. DNA for the CDR3: TGTGCCAGCAGATTCCGGTCCACAGATACGCAGTATTTT. This codes for CASRFRSTDTQYF.

V gene TRBV19 combines with J gene TRBJ2-1, with 10 bases fitting TRBD2. Germline loops: CDR1 LNHDA, CDR2 SQIVND (reference sequence). There are 15 residues in the CDR3. Trimming removed 0 bases from V and 9 bases from J; junction bases left unmatched: 5. The chain's CDR3 is CASSIDERGGAEQFF. CDR3 coding DNA: TGTGCCAGTAGTATAGATGAGCGGGGGGGTGCTGAGCAGTTCTTC.